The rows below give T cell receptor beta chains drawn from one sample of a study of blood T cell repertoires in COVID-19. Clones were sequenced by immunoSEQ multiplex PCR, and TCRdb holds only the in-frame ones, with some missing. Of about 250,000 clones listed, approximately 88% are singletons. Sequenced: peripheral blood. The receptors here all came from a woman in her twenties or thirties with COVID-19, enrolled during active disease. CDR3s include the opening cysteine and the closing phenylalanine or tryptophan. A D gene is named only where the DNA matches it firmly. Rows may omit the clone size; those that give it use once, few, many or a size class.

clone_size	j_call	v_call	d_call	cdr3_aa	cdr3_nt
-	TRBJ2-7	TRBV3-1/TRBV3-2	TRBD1	CASSRTGINYEQYF	TGTGCCAGCAGCCGGACAGGGATCAACTACGAGCAGTACTTC
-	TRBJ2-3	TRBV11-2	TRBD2	CASSSSGAPDTQYF	TGTGCCAGCAGTTCCAGCGGGGCCCCAGATACGCAGTATTTT
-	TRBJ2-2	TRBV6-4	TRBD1	CASSDSRGRVGELFF	TGTGCCAGCAGTGATAGTAGGGGGCGCGTCGGGGAGCTGTTTTTT
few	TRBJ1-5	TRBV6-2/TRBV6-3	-	CASSYQGGGNQPQHF	TGTGCCAGCAGTTACCAGGGAGGGGGCAATCAGCCCCAGCATTTT
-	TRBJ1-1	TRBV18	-	CASSPAGVNTEAFF	TGTGCCAGCTCACCAGCGGGGGTAAACACTGAAGCTTTCTTT
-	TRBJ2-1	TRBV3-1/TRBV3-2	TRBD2	CASSQGRLAGGYNEQFF	TGTGCCAGCAGCCAGGGAAGACTAGCGGGAGGGTACAATGAGCAGTTCTTC
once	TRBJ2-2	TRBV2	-	CASHIQGGDTGELFF	TGTGCCAGCCACATCCAGGGGGGAGACACCGGGGAGCTGTTTTTT
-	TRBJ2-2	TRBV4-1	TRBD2	CASSQHGLAATGELFF	TGCGCCAGCAGCCAGCACGGACTAGCGGCCACCGGGGAGCTGTTTTTT
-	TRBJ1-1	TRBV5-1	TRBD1	CASSLAGLGRGNAEAFF	TGCGCCAGCAGCTTGGCGGGTCTGGGCAGGGGGAACGCTGAAGCTTTCTTT
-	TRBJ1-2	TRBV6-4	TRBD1	CASSSQGASGYTF	TGTGCCAGCAGCTCACAGGGGGCGAGTGGCTACACCTTC
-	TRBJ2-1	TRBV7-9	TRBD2	CASSSPGLESNEQFF	TGTGCCAGCAGCTCACCGGGACTAGAGTCCAATGAGCAGTTCTTC
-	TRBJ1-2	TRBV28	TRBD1	CASSLLVGGDRVDYGYTF	TGTGCCAGCAGTTTATTGGTCGGTGGGGACAGAGTAGACTATGGCTACACCTTC
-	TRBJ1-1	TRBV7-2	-	CASSYRETEAFF	TGTGCCAGCAGCTACAGGGAAACTGAAGCTTTCTTT
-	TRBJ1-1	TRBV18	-	CASSGRLTEAFF	TGTGCCAGCTCGGGGAGGTTAACTGAAGCTTTCTTT
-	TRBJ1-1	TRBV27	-	CASSLLRATEAFF	TGTGCCAGCAGTTTACTCAGGGCCACTGAAGCTTTCTTT
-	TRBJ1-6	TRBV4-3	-	CASSHQGDAYNSPLHF	TGCGCCAGCAGCCATCAGGGTGACGCCTATAATTCACCCCTCCACTTT
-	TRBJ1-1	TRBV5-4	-	CASSLVSGATEAFF	TGTGCCAGCAGCTTGGTCTCGGGTGCGACTGAAGCTTTCTTT
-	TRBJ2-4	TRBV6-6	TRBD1	CASRDGTGVSKNIQYF	TGTGCCAGCAGAGACGGGACAGGGGTGTCCAAAAACATTCAGTACTTC
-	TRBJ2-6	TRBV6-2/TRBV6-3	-	CASSPGRGEFSGANVLTF	TGTGCCAGCAGCCCAGGGCGGGGCGAATTCTCTGGGGCCAACGTCCTGACTTTC
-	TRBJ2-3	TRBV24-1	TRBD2	CATADLAGGGCLSDTQYF	TGTGCCACAGCAGATTTAGCGGGAGGGGGGTGTTTATCAGATACGCAGTATTTT
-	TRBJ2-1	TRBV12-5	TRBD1	CASAQRGPRDEQFF	TGTGCTAGTGCTCAAAGGGGGCCTCGGGATGAGCAGTTCTTC
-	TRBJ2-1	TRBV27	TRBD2	CASKPSGRRNEQFF	TGTGCCAGCAAACCTAGCGGGAGGAGGAATGAGCAGTTCTTC
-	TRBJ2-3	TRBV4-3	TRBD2	CASSQGDYDTDTQYF	TGCGCCAGCAGCCAAGGGGACTACGACACAGATACGCAGTATTTT
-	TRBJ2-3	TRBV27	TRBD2	CASSLATSGRAAYTQYF	TGTGCCAGCAGTTTGGCGACTAGCGGGAGGGCCGCTTATACGCAGTATTTT
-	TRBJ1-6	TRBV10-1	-	CASSARSGSPLHF	TGCGCCAGCAGCGCTCGATCGGGATCACCCCTCCACTTT
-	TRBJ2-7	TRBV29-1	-	CSVEVWADSYEQYF	TGCAGCGTTGAAGTCTGGGCAGACTCCTACGAGCAGTACTTC
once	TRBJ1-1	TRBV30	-	CAWSVVVNTEAFF	TGTGCCTGGAGTGTCGTCGTAAACACTGAAGCTTTCTTT
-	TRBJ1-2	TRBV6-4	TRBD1	CASSDTGTGGAGYGYIF	TGTGCCAGCAGTGACACCGGGACAGGGGGCGCCGGCTATGGCTACATCTTC
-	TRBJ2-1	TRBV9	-	CASSASGLEQFF	TGTGCCAGCAGCGCATCAGGACTAGAGCAGTTCTTC
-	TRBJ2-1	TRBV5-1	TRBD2	CASILSGGADEQFF	TGCGCCAGCATCCTTAGCGGGGGGGCTGATGAGCAGTTCTTC
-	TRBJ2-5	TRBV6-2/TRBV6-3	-	CASSYTLVPETQYF	TGTGCCAGCAGTTACACCTTAGTTCCAGAGACCCAGTACTTC
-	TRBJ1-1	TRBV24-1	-	CATSDLQGSWGAFF	TGTGCCACCAGTGATTTGCAGGGAAGTTGGGGAGCTTTCTTT